A single sample gave rise to the 8 T cell receptor beta chains below, sequenced in a study of T cell responses to AZD1222 COVID-19 vaccine. The protocol was immunoSEQ multiplex PCR, while the TCRdb copy is restricted to in-frame clones and leaves out a portion. The sample consists of more than 85,000 clones, about nine tenths of them appearing once. Material: peripheral blood, obtained on day 0 of AZD1222 vaccination. These receptors were taken from an adult in good health.

J is TRBJ2-2 and V is TRBV7-2; TRBD1 is a possible D gene (6 bases). In germline, CDR1 is SGHTA, CDR2 FQGNSA. Between the trimmed V and J ends, which lost 0 bases and 5 bases, there was a span of 13 bases. The CDR3 runs to 16 residues. This CDR3 reads CASSLAPRGRTGELFF. The CDR3 DNA sequence: TGTGCCAGCAGCTTAGCGCCCAGGGGAAGGACCGGGGAGCTGTTTTTT.

The sample holds one count of this clone. The V call is TRBV5-6, the J call TRBJ2-7, with D possibly being TRBD1 or TRBD2 (6 bases each). The germline V and J ends were trimmed by 1 base and 4 bases, with 12 bases remaining between them. CDR1 SGHDT and CDR2 YYEEEE come from the germline V gene. The CDR3 contains 14 residues. This CDR3 is CASSLIRGGYEQYF. The CDR3 DNA reads as TGTGCCAGCAGCTTGATCAGGGGAGGATACGAGCAGTACTTC.

This chain joins TRBV28 and TRBJ1-2, with D perhaps TRBD1 (6 bases). CDR1 MDHEN and CDR2 SYDVKM come from the germline V gene. The germline V and J ends were trimmed by 2 bases and 8 bases, with 9 bases remaining between them. The CDR3 consists of 12 residues. The CDR3 loop reads CASSLRGIGYTF. Written as DNA, the CDR3 is TGTGCCAGCAGTTTAAGGGGGATAGGCTACACCTTC.

This chain joins TRBV7-9 and TRBJ2-1; 7 nucleotides agree with TRBD1. Germline CDR1 and CDR2: SEHNR and FQNEAQ (reference sequence). There are 14 residues in the CDR3. Losses at the gene ends were 6 bases for V and 3 bases for J; bases not matched to a gene: 5. DNA of the CDR3: TGTGCCAGCAGGGCCCGGGACAGCTACAATGAGCAGTTCTTC. Translating gives CASRARDSYNEQFF.

V and J are TRBV19 and TRBJ1-5, with TRBD1 matching 7 bases. Germline CDR1 LNHDA, CDR2 SQIVND (reference sequence). The trim removed 3 bases at V and 7 bases at J, leaving 9 bases unmatched. This CDR3 has 15 amino acids. CDR3 nucleotides: TGTGCCAGTAGTATGTTGGGGACAGCGGCCCAGCCCCAGCATTTT. Translating gives CASSMLGTAAQPQHF. The full variable domain, rest sourced from reference TRBV19 and TRBJ1-5, is DGGITQSPKYLFRKEGQNVTLSCEQNLNHDAMYWYRQDPGQGLRLIYYSQIVNDFQKGDIAEGYSVSREKKESFPLTVTSAQKNPTAFYLCASSMLGTAAQPQHFGDGTRLSIL.

The chain recombines TRBV27 with TRBJ1-5, with TRBD1 identical over 12 bases. Germline loops: CDR1 MNHEY, CDR2 SMNVEV (reference sequence). There are 15 residues in the CDR3. V was clipped by 6 bases and J by 5 bases; unmatched bases: 5. The CDR3 here is CASSPGTGGHQPQHF. The CDR3 DNA sequence: TGTGCCAGCAGCCCCGGGACAGGGGGCCATCAGCCCCAGCATTTT.

In its sample, this clone was seen once. This chain links TRBV28 with TRBJ1-5; D is perhaps TRBD1 (6 bases). Trimming took 10 bases from V and 1 from J, leaving 17 bases between them. CDR1 is MDHEN, CDR2 SYDVKM, per germline. CDR3 length: 15 residues. The CDR3 DNA reads as TGTGCCATCCTCGGGGGGGGCGCGAGCAATCAGCCCCAGCATTTT. Amino acid sequence: CAILGGGASNQPQHF.

V is TRBV28 and J is TRBJ2-7; no clear D gene. Trimming left V 6 bases short and J 7 bases short, with 10 bases between. CDR3 size: 11 residues. Per the germline V gene, CDR1 is MDHEN and CDR2 is SYDVKM. The CDR3: CASSRLQEQYF. CDR3 nucleotide sequence: TGTGCCAGCAGCCGGCTCCAGGAGCAGTACTTC. Complete variable domain (other parts from reference TRBV28 and TRBJ2-7): DVKVTQSSRYLVKRTGEKVFLECVQDMDHENMFWYRQDPGLGLRLIYFSYDVKMKEKGDIPEGYSVSREKKERFSLILESASTNQTSMYLCASSRLQEQYFGPGTRLTVT.